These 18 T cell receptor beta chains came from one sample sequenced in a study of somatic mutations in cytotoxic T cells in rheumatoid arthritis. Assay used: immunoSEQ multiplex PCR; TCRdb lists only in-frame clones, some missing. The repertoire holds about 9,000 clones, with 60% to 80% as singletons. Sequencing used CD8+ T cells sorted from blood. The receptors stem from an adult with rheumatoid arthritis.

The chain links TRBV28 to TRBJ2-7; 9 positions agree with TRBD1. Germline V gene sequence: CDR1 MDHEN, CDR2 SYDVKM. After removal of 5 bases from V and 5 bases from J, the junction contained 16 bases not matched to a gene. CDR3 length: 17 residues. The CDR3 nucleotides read TGTGCCAGCAGTATCTATGACGGACAGGGGCATGGTGACGAGCAGTACTTC. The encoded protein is CASSIYDGQGHGDEQYF. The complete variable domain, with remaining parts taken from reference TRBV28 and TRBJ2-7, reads DVKVTQSSRYLVKRTGEKVFLECVQDMDHENMFWYRQDPGLGLRLIYFSYDVKMKEKGDIPEGYSVSREKKERFSLILESASTNQTSMYLCASSIYDGQGHGDEQYFGPGTRLTVT.

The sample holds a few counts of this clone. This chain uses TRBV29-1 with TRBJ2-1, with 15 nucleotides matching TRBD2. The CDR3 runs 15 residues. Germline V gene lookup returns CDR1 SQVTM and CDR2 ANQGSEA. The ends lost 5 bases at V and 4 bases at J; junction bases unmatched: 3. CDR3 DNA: TGCAGCGTTTCCGGGACTAGCGGGGGGTACAATGAGCAGTTCTTC. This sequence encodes CSVSGTSGGYNEQFF.

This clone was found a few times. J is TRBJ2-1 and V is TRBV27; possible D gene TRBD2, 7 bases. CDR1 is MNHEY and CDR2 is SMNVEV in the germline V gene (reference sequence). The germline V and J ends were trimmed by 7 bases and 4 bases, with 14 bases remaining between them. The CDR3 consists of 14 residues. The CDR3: CASTGGGGYNEQFF. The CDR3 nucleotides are TGTGCCAGCACCGGGGGCGGGGGTTACAATGAGCAGTTCTTC.

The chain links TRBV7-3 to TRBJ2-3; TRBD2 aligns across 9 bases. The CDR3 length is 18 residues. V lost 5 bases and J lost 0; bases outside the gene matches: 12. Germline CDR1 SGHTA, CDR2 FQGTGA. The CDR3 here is CASSPKPSGVISTDTQYF. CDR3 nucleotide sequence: TGTGCCAGCAGCCCGAAGCCTAGCGGGGTAATAAGCACAGATACGCAGTATTTT.

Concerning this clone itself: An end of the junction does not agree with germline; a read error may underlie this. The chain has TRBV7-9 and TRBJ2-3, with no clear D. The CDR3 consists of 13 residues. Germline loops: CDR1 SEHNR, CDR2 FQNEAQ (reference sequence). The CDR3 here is CASSLAAGSKRNF. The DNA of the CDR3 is TGTGCCAGCAGCTTAGCGGCAGGCTCGAAGAGGAATTTT. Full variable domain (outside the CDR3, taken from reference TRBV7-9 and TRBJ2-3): DTGVSQNPRHKITKRGQNVTFRCDPISEHNRLYWYRQTLGQGPEFLTYFQNEAQLEKSRLLSDRFSAERPKGSFSTLEIQRTEQGDSAMYLCASSLAAGSKRNFGPGTRLTVL.

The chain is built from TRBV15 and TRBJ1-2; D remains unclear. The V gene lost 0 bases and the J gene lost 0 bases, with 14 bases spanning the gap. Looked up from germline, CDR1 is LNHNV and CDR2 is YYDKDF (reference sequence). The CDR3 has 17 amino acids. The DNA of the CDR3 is TGTGCCACCAGCAGAGACGGCCCCCCCTTAGCTAACTATGGCTACACCTTC. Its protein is CATSRDGPPLANYGYTF.

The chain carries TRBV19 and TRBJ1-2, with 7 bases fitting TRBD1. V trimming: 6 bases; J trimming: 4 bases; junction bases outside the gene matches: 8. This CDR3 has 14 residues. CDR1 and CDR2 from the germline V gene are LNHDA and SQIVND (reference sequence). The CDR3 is CASSTGQTTYGYTF. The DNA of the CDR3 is TGTGCCAGTAGCACGGGACAGACTACCTATGGCTACACCTTC. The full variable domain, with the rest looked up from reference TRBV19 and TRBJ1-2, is DGGITQSPKYLFRKEGQNVTLSCEQNLNHDAMYWYRQDPGQGLRLIYYSQIVNDFQKGDIAEGYSVSREKKESFPLTVTSAQKNPTAFYLCASSTGQTTYGYTFGSGTRLTVV.

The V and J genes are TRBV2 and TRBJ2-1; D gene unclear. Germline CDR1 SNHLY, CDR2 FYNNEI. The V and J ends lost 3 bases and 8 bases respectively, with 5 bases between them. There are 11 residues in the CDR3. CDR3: CASSDGYEQFF. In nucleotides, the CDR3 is TGTGCCAGCAGTGATGGTTATGAGCAGTTCTTC.

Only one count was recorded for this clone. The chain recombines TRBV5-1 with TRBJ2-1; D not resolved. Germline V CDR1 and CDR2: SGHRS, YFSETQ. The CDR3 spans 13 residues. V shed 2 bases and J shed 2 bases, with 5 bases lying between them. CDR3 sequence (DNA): TGCGCCAGCAGCTTCGGAACCTACAATGAGCAGTTCTTC. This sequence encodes CASSFGTYNEQFF.

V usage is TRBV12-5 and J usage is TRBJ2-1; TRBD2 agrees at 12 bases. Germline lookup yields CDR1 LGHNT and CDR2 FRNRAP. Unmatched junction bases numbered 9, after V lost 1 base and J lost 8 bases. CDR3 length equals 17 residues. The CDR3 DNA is TGTGCTAGTGGTTTGGCCGGGACTAGCGGGCCGGAGGATGAGCAGTTCTTC. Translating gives CASGLAGTSGPEDEQFF.

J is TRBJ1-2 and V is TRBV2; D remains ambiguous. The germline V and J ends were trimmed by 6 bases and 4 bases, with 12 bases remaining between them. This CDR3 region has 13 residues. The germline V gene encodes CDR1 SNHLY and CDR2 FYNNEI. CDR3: CASRAPEPYGYTF. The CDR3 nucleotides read TGTGCCAGCAGGGCCCCCGAGCCCTATGGCTACACCTTC.

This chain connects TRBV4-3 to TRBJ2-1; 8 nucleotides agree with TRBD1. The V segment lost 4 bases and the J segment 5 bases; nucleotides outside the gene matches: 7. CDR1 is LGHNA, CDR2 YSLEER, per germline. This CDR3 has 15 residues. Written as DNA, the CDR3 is TGCGCCAGCAGCCCCCGGACAGGGTACGACAATGAGCAGTTCTTC. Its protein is CASSPRTGYDNEQFF.

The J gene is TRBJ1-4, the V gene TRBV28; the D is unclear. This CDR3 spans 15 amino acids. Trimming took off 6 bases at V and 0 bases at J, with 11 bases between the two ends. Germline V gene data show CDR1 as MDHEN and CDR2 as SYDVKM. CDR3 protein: CASSTGGPTNEKLFF. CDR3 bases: TGTGCCAGCAGCACTGGAGGGCCAACTAATGAAAAACTGTTTTTT.

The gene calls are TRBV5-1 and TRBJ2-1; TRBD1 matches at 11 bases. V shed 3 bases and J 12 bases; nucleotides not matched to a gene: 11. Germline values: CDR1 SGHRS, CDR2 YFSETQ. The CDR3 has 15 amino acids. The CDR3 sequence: CASSWRRDRGVGQFF. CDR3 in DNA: TGCGCCAGCAGCTGGCGCCGGGACAGGGGGGTCGGGCAGTTCTTC.

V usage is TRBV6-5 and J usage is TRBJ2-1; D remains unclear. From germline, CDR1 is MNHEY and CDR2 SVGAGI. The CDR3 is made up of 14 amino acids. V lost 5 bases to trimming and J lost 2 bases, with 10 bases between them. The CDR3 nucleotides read TGTGCCAGCAGTGCATGGCGGACCTACAATGAGCAGTTCTTC. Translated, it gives CASSAWRTYNEQFF.

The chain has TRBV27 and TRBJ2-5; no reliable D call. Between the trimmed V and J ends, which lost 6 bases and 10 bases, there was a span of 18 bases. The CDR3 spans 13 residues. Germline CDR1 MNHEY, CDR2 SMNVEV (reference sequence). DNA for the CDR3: TGTGCCAGCAGAATGTCAATTGAGAATTACCAGTACTTC. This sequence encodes CASRMSIENYQYF.

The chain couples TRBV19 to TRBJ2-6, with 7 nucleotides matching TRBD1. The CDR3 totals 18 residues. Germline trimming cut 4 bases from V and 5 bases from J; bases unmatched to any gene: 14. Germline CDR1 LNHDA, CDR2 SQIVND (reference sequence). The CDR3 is CASSSGPNRGWRANVLTF. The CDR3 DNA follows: TGTGCCAGTAGTAGCGGGCCAAACAGGGGCTGGAGGGCCAACGTCCTGACTTTC.

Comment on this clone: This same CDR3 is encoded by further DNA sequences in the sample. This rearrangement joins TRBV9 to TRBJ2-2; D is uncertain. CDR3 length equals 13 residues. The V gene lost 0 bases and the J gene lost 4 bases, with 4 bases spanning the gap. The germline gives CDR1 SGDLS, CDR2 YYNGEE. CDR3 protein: CASSVDGTGELFF. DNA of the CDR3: TGTGCCAGCAGCGTAGACGGCACCGGGGAGCTGTTTTTT.